This T cell receptor beta chain was identified in a study of blood T cell repertoires in COVID-19. Study summary: Samples of COVID-19 (acute and convalescent) were obtained from the United States, Italy and Spain.

CDR1 and CDR2 from the germline V gene are LGHDT and YNNKEL (reference sequence). This CDR3 has 17 residues. Germline trimming cut 4 bases from V and 5 bases from J; bases unmatched to any gene: 14. In the authors' methods: Estimated nucleated cell counts came from reference gene primer amplification. Profiled with immunoSEQ multiplex PCR; TCRdb holds only in-frame clones, not every one. V and J calls and clone size are those listed in that table; D and trimming were worked out from the DNA. The sample consists of 180,000 or so clones, approximately 85% of them appearing once. Sequencing was performed on peripheral blood. The clonotype originates from a woman of 80 years or more with acute or convalescent COVID-19. The rearrangement uses TRBV3-1 (or the pseudogene TRBV3-2) and TRBJ2-5; 9 positions match TRBD2. CDR3 residues: CASSRADGGGAGETQYF. CDR3 coding DNA: TGTGCCAGCAGCCGAGCGGACGGCGGGGGGGCCGGGGAGACCCAGTACTTC.